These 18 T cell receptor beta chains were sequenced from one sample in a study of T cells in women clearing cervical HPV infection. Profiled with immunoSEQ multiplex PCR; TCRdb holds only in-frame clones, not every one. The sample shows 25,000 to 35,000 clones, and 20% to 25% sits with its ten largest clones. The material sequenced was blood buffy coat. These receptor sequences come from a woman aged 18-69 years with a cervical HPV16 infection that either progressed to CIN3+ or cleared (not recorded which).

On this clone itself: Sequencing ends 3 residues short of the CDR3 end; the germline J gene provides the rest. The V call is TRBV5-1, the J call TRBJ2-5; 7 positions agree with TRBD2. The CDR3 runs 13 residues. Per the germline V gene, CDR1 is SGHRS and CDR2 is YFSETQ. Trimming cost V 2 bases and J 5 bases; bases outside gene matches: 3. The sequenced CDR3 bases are TGCGCCAGCAGCTTTCAGGGAGGGGAGACC. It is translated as CASSFQGGET. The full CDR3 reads CASSFQGGETQYF.

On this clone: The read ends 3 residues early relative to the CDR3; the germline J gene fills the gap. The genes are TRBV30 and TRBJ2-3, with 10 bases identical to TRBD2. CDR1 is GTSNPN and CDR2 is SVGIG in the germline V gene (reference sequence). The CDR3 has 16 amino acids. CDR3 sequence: CAWSVRLAGVKETQYF. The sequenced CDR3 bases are TGTGCCTGGAGTGTCCGGCTAGCGGGAGTAAAAGAGACG.

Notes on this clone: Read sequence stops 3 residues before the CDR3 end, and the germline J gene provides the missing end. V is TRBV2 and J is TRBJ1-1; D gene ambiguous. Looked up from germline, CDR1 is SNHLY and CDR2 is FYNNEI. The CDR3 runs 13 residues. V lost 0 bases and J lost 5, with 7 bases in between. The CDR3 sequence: CASSEARMTEAFF. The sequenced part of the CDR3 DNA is TGTGCCAGCAGTGAAGCGCGGATGACTGAA.

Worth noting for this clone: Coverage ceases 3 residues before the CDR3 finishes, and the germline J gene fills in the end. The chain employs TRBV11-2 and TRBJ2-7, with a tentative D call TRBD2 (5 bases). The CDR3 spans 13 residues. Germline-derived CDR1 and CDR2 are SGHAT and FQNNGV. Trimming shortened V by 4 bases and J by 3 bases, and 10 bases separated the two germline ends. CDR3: CASSSLGLYEQYF. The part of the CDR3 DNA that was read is TGTGCCAGCAGCTCCCTCGGACTCTACGAG.

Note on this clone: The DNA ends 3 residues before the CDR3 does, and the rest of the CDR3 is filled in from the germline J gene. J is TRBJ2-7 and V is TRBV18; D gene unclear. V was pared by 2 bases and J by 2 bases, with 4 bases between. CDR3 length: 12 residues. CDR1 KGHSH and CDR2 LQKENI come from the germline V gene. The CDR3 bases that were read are TGTGCCAGCTCACCAGACACCTACGAG. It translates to CASSPDTYE. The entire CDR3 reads CASSPDTYEQYF.

The DNA read from the CDR3 is TGCAGTGCTAGAGATGGGACTAGCGGGTACAATGAG. Protein: CSARDGTSGYNE. The whole CDR3 region reads CSARDGTSGYNEQFF. This rearrangement joins TRBV20-1 to TRBJ2-1; 12 bases are shared with TRBD2. The CDR3 end lies 3 residues beyond the end of the read and is filled in from the germline J gene. The ends lost 0 bases at V and 4 bases at J; junction bases unmatched: 1. In germline, CDR1 is DFQATT, CDR2 SNEGSKA (reference sequence). This CDR3 spans 15 amino acids.

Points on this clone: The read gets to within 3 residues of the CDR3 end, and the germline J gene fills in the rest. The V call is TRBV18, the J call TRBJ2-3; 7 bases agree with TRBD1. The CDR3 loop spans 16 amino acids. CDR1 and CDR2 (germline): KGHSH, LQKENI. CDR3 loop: CASSQRTGHIGETQYF. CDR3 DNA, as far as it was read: TGTGCCAGCTCACAAAGGACAGGCCACATTGGGGAGACG.

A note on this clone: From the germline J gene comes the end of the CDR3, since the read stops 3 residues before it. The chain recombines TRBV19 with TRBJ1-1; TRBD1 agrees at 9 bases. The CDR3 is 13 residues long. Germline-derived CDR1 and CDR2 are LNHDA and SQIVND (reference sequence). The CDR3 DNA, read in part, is TGTGCCAGTAGTATGAGGGACAGGGCTTTA. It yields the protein CASSMRDRAL. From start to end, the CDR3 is CASSMRDRALAFF.

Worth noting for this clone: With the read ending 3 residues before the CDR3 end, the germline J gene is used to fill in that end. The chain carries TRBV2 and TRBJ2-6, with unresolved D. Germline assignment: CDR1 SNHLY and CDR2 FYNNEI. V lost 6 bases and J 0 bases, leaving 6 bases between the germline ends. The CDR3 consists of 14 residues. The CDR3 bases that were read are TGTGCCAGCAGCGCGGACTCTGGGGCCAACGTC. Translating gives CASSADSGANV. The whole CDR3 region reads CASSADSGANVLTF.

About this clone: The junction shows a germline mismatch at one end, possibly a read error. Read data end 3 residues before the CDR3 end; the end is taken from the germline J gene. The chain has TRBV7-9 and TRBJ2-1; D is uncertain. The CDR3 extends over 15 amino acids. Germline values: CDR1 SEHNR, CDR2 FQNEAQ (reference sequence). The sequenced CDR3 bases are TGTCCCAGCAGCCCCGCCGGTAACTCCTACAATGAG. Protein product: CPSSPAGNSYNE. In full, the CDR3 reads CPSSPAGNSYNEQFF.

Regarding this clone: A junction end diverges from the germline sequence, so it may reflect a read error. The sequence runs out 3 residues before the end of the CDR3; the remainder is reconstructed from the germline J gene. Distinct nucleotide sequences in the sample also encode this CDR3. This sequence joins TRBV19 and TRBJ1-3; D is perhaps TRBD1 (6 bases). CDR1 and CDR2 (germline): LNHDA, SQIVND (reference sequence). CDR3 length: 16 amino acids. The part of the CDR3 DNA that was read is TGTGCCAGTAGTATTGGGGGCAGGGACCAAGGAAACACG. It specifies CASSIGGRDQGNT. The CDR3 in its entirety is CASSIGGRDQGNTIYF. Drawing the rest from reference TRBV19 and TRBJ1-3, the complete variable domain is DGGITQSPKYLFRKEGQNVTLSCEQNLNHDAMYWYRQDPGQGLRLIYYSQIVNDFQKGDIAEGYSVSREKKESFPLTVTSAQKNPTAFYLCASSIGGRDQGNTIYFGEGSWLTVV.

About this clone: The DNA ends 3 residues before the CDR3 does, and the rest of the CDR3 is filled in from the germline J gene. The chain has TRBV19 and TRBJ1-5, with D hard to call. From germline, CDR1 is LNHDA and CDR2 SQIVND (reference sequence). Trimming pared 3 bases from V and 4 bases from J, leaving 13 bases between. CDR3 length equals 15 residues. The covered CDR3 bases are TGTGCCAGTAGTATCGGAGCGGGGTGGAATCAGCCC. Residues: CASSIGAGWNQP. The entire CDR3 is CASSIGAGWNQPQHF.

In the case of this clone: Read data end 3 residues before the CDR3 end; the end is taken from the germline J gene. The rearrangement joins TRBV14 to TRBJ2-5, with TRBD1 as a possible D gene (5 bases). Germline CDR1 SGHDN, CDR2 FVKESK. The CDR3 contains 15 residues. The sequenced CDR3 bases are TGTGCCAGCAGCCAAGTCGGTGGGCTGACAGATACC. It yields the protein CASSQVGGLTDT. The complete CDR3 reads CASSQVGGLTDTQYF.

The CDR3 bases that were read are TGTGCCTACCAGGGGAAAGCAACTAATGAAAAA. This translates into CAYQGKATNEK. The complete CDR3 reads CAYQGKATNEKLFF. This rearrangement joins TRBV30 to TRBJ1-4; the D gene is possibly TRBD1 (6 bases). The CDR3 end falls 3 residues outside the read, so it is completed with the germline J gene. Trimming took 7 bases from V and 0 from J, leaving 12 bases between them. This CDR3 is built from 14 residues. Germline V gives CDR1 GTSNPN, CDR2 SVGIG (reference sequence).

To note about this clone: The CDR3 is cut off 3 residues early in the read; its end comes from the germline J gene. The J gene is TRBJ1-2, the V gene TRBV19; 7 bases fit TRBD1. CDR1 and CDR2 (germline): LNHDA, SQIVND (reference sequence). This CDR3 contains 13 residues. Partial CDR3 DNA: TGTGCCAGTAGTATTGGCAGGGGGTACGAC. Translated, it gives CASSIGRGYD. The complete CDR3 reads CASSIGRGYDYTF.

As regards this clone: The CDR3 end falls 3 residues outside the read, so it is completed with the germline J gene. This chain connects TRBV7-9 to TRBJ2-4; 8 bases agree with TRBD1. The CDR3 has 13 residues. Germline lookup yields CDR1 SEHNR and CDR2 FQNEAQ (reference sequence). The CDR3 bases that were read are TGTGCCAGCAGCGCCGTCAGGGGGCCTGGT. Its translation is CASSAVRGPG. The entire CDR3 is CASSAVRGPGQYF. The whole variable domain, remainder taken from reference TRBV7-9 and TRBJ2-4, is DTGVSQNPRHKITKRGQNVTFRCDPISEHNRLYWYRQTLGQGPEFLTYFQNEAQLEKSRLLSDRFSAERPKGSFSTLEIQRTEQGDSAMYLCASSAVRGPGQYFGAGTRLSVL.

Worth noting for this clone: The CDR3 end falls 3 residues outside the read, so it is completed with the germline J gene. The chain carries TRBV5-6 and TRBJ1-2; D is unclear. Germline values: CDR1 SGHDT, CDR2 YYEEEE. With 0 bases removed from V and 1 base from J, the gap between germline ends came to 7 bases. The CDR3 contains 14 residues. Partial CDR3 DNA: TGTGCCAGCAGCTTGGGAACAGTTAACTATGGC. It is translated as CASSLGTVNYG. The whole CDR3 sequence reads CASSLGTVNYGYTF.

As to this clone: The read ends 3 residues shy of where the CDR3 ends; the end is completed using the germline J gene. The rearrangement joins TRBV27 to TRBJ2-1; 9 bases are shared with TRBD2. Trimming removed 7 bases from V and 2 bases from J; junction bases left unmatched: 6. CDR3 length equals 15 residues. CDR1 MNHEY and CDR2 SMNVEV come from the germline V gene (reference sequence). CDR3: CASKISGGPYNEQFF. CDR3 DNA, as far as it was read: TGTGCCAGCAAAATTAGCGGGGGACCCTACAATGAG.